One sample yielded the 10 T cell receptor beta chains listed below, sequenced in a study of a mutant IDH1 vaccine in newly diagnosed glioma. Antigen specificity for these receptors is unknown. Sample time point: week 35, safety follow-up. Doses consisted of 300 ug of mutant IDH1 20-mer peptide each, paired with topical imiquimod. Profiled with immunoSEQ multiplex PCR; TCRdb holds only in-frame clones, not every one. The sample has about 26,000 clones; approximately 87% are singletons. Sequencing used PBMCs, obtained from a glioma patient whose treatment included an IDH1 peptide vaccine. The source is a man between 25 and 39 years old with glioma.

The chain links TRBV18 to TRBJ1-1, with 7 positions matching TRBD1. The CDR3 is 14 amino acids. Per germline, CDR1 KGHSH and CDR2 LQKENI. Trimming cost V 4 bases and J 1 base; bases outside gene matches: 3. CDR3 nucleotide sequence: TGTGCCAGCTCACAAGGGACAGAGAACACTGAAGCTTTCTTT. Translating gives CASSQGTENTEAFF.

The chain is built from TRBV4-2 and TRBJ2-1; 11 nucleotides match TRBD2. Germline V gene sequence: CDR1 LGHNA, CDR2 YNFKEQ. This CDR3 comprises 16 residues. V gave up 1 base and J gave up 7 bases; unmatched junction bases: 6. This chain's CDR3 is CASSQVLAGGRNEQFF. CDR3 DNA: TGTGCCAGCAGCCAAGTTTTAGCGGGAGGGCGGAATGAGCAGTTCTTC.

The chain joins TRBV6-6 to TRBJ1-4, with TRBD1 matching over 9 bases. After removal of 2 bases from V and 7 bases from J, the junction contained 2 bases not matched to a gene. Germline assignment: CDR1 MNHNY and CDR2 SVGAGI (reference sequence). The CDR3 contains 14 residues. The CDR3: CASSYGTGTEKLFF. CDR3 DNA sequence: TGTGCCAGCAGTTACGGGACAGGGACTGAAAAACTGTTTTTT.

This chain connects TRBV5-1 to TRBJ1-4, with 7 bases identical to TRBD1. This CDR3 spans 14 amino acids. Germline CDR1 is SGHRS and CDR2 is YFSETQ. J gave up 5 bases and V 2 bases, and 3 bases lay outside the gene matches. In nucleotides, the CDR3 is TGCGCCAGCAGCTTCGGGACAGCCAATGAAAAACTGTTTTTT. It codes for CASSFGTANEKLFF.

The chain couples TRBV27 to TRBJ1-5, with D unclear. V was clipped by 6 bases and J by 2 bases, with 14 bases between them. Germline CDR1 MNHEY, CDR2 SMNVEV (reference sequence). The CDR3 consists of 15 residues. This chain's CDR3 is CASSSGGVGNQPQHF. The CDR3 DNA sequence: TGTGCCAGCAGCTCAGGTGGGGTCGGCAATCAGCCCCAGCATTTT.

The chain uses TRBV29-1 and TRBJ2-1, with no clear D. CDR1 is SQVTM and CDR2 is ANQGSEA in the germline V gene. The CDR3 extends over 11 amino acids. V was cut by 4 bases and J by 10 bases, with 11 bases left in between. The CDR3 loop reads CSVGGPPEQFF. CDR3 bases: TGCAGCGTTGGTGGTCCCCCAGAGCAGTTCTTC.

The chain joins TRBV6-1 to TRBJ2-2; a possible D gene is TRBD2 (7 bases). CDR1 is MNHNS and CDR2 is SASEGT in the germline V gene. Deletions cut 8 bases from V and 5 bases from J, with 18 bases between. The CDR3 loop spans 15 amino acids. The CDR3 nucleotides are TGTGCCAGCCACAATGAGGGGGGGGAGACCGGGGAGCTGTTTTTT. The encoded protein is CASHNEGGETGELFF.

This chain uses TRBV27 with TRBJ1-6; no definite D call. CDR3 length: 12 amino acids. Germline CDR1 MNHEY, CDR2 SMNVEV (reference sequence). Deletions cut 8 bases from V and 5 bases from J, with 7 bases between. The CDR3, as DNA: TGTGCCAGCTGGGCCCATAATTCACCCCTCCACTTT. Protein product: CASWAHNSPLHF.

This chain uses TRBV18 with TRBJ2-2; no definite D call. Germline V gives CDR1 KGHSH, CDR2 LQKENI. V was shortened by 8 bases and J by 3 bases, with 7 bases between the two germline ends. There are 12 residues in the CDR3. The CDR3: CASHIDTGELFF. CDR3 nucleotide sequence: TGTGCCAGCCATATTGACACCGGGGAGCTGTTTTTT.

In its sample, this clone was seen once. V and J are TRBV7-9 and TRBJ1-5; the D gene is possibly TRBD1 (6 bases). Germline V CDR1 and CDR2: SEHNR, FQNEAQ (reference sequence). The CDR3 contains 14 residues. V was pared by 5 bases and J by 6 bases, with 14 bases between. The CDR3 coding sequence is TGTGCCAGCAGCCGAACGGGGGCGGGTCAGCCCCAGCATTTT. Translation gives CASSRTGAGQPQHF.